These 15 T cell receptor beta chains share one sample of origin, sequenced in a study of siplizumab effects on memory and regulatory T cells. The table came from immunoSEQ multiplex PCR; TCRdb's copy has only in-frame clones and leaves some out. The sample includes roughly 100,000 clones, 85% to 95% of them seen just once. Specimen: CD4+ T cells sorted from blood. The receptors here all came from a human donor in good health.

The chain joins TRBV6-1 to TRBJ1-1; D is unclear. CDR3 length equals 14 residues. Germline-derived CDR1 and CDR2 are MNHNS and SASEGT. Between the trimmed V and J ends, which lost 1 base and 4 bases, there was a span of 10 bases. The CDR3 region is CASSEEAGFTEAFF. The DNA of the CDR3 is TGTGCCAGCAGTGAAGAGGCGGGATTCACTGAAGCTTTCTTT.

The chain couples TRBV12-5 to TRBJ1-2; 12 nucleotides line up with TRBD1. The CDR3 has 14 amino acids. The trim removed 6 bases at V and 7 bases at J, leaving 6 bases unmatched. Germline V lookup: CDR1 LGHNT, CDR2 FRNRAP. The CDR3: CASGPGQGAGGYTF. The CDR3 DNA reads TGTGCTAGTGGCCCGGGACAGGGGGCGGGTGGCTACACCTTC.

The chain uses TRBV27 and TRBJ2-7, with D maybe TRBD2 (6 bases). Trimming shortened V by 1 base and J by 2 bases, and 12 bases separated the two germline ends. From germline, CDR1 is MNHEY and CDR2 SMNVEV (reference sequence). The CDR3 is 15 amino acids. This CDR3 is CASSLFGSGTYEQYF. The CDR3 DNA reads as TGTGCCAGCAGTTTATTTGGTAGCGGAACCTACGAGCAGTACTTC.

The chain has TRBV2 and TRBJ1-2; D may be TRBD1 (6 bases). V lost 6 bases, J lost 0 bases, and 11 bases lay in between. Germline CDR1 is SNHLY and CDR2 is FYNNEI. There are 14 residues in the CDR3. The CDR3 reads CASRGGGANYGYTF. For the CDR3, the DNA is TGTGCCAGCAGAGGGGGGGGCGCTAACTATGGCTACACCTTC.

The table lists this clone with a few counts. Here the CDR3 DNA reads TGTGCCAGCAGCCTCAGCAATCAGCCCCAGCATTTT. This encodes CASSLSNQPQHF. This sequence joins TRBV7-8 and TRBJ1-5; D is unclear. V dropped 5 bases and J dropped 1 base, with 3 bases sitting between them. CDR3 size: 12 residues. Germline lookup yields CDR1 SGHVS and CDR2 FQNEAQ.

This chain connects TRBV30 to TRBJ2-6; D unresolved. V shed 2 bases and J shed 0 bases, with 2 bases lying between them. Germline assignment: CDR1 GTSNPN and CDR2 SVGIG (reference sequence). The CDR3 length is 13 residues. The CDR3 nucleotides are TGTGCCTGGAGTCTCTCTGGGGCCAACGTCCTGACTTTC. Protein product: CAWSLSGANVLTF. Full variable domain (rest looked up from reference TRBV30 and TRBJ2-6): SQTIHQWPATLVQPVGSPLSLECTVEGTSNPNLYWYRQAAGRGLQLLFYSVGIGQISSEVPQNLSASRPQDRQFILSSKKLLLSDSGFYLCAWSLSGANVLTFGAGSRLTVL.

The rearrangement joins TRBV19 to TRBJ2-5; no clear D gene. The V gene's germline CDR1 is LNHDA and CDR2 SQIVND (reference sequence). The V end lost 4 bases, the J end lost 2 bases, and 11 bases lay between the germline ends. The CDR3 runs to 14 residues. CDR3 amino acids: CASSSQVWQETQYF. The CDR3 bases are TGTGCCAGTAGTAGCCAGGTCTGGCAAGAGACCCAGTACTTC.

This chain uses TRBV13 with TRBJ2-2, with 8 bases that match TRBD2. CDR1 and CDR2 (germline): PRHDT, FYEKMQ (reference sequence). CDR3 length: 16 residues. J lost 6 bases, V lost 1 base, and 7 bases had no gene match. The CDR3 loop is CASSLERGPSAGELFF. CDR3 DNA: TGTGCCAGCAGCTTAGAGCGGGGGCCGAGCGCCGGGGAGCTGTTTTTT.

The count of this clone is one. V is TRBV25-1 and J is TRBJ2-2; no definite D call. The V end lost 4 bases, the J end lost 0 bases, and 12 bases lay between the germline ends. Germline assignment: CDR1 MGHDK and CDR2 SYGVNS. The CDR3 contains 16 residues. The CDR3 nucleotides read TGTGCCAGCAGTGGCCCGGGCGGCACGAACACCGGGGAGCTGTTTTTT. As protein: CASSGPGGTNTGELFF. The full variable domain, with the rest looked up from reference TRBV25-1 and TRBJ2-2, is EADIYQTPRYLVIGTGKKITLECSQTMGHDKMYWYQQDPGMELHLIHYSYGVNSTEKGDLSSESTVSRIRTEHFPLTLESARPSHTSQYLCASSGPGGTNTGELFFGEGSRLTVL.

This clone was observed a single time. The V and J genes are TRBV4-2 and TRBJ2-7; no clear D gene. Per germline, CDR1 LGHNA and CDR2 YNFKEQ. CDR3 length equals 14 residues. V was trimmed by 0 bases and J by 3 bases, leaving 9 bases between them. CDR3 protein: CASSQDAQVYEQYF. The CDR3 nucleotides read TGTGCCAGCAGCCAAGATGCCCAAGTCTACGAGCAGTACTTC.

This chain joins TRBV27 and TRBJ2-7, with 7 bases lining up with TRBD1. Germline V CDR1 and CDR2: MNHEY, SMNVEV (reference sequence). CDR3 length: 14 amino acids. After removal of 1 base from V and 6 bases from J, the junction contained 6 bases not matched to a gene. The CDR3 sequence: CASSLLRGPGEQYF. As DNA, the CDR3 is TGTGCCAGCAGTTTATTAAGGGGGCCGGGCGAGCAGTACTTC.

The gene calls are TRBV5-8 and TRBJ2-1; 9 nucleotides agree with TRBD1. Germline loops: CDR1 SGHTS, CDR2 YDEGEE. The CDR3 is 17 residues long. J was trimmed by 7 bases and V by 4 bases; bases with no gene match: 15. CDR3 residues: CASSHTGGIRGRNEQFF. CDR3 nucleotide sequence: TGTGCCAGCAGCCACACAGGGGGCATACGAGGAAGGAATGAGCAGTTCTTC. Filled out from reference TRBV5-8 and TRBJ2-1, the complete variable domain reads EAGVTQSPTHLIKTRGQQATLRCSPISGHTSVYWYQQALGLGLQFLLWYDEGEERNRGNFPPRFSGRQFPNYSSELNVNALELEDSALYLCASSHTGGIRGRNEQFFGPGTRLTVL.

V and J are TRBV7-9 and TRBJ2-7; the D is unclear. V was pared by 2 bases and J by 0 bases, with 5 bases between. The length of the CDR3 is 13 residues. From germline, CDR1 is SEHNR and CDR2 FQNEAQ (reference sequence). This CDR3 reads CASSLPPSYEQYF. CDR3 bases: TGTGCCAGCAGCTTACCACCCTCCTACGAGCAGTACTTC.

The rearrangement uses TRBV5-5 and TRBJ1-1; D ambiguous. This CDR3 spans 16 amino acids. V was shortened by 2 bases and J by 0 bases, with 14 bases between the two germline ends. Germline-derived CDR1 and CDR2 are SGHKS and YYEKEE (reference sequence). The CDR3 bases are TGTGCCAGCAGCTTAGGACCGACTCGCCTGAACACTGAAGCTTTCTTT. Translation: CASSLGPTRLNTEAFF. The complete variable domain, with remaining parts taken from reference TRBV5-5 and TRBJ1-1, reads DAGVTQSPTHLIKTRGQQVTLRCSPISGHKSVSWYQQVLGQGPQFIFQYYEKEERGRGNFPDRFSARQFPNYSSELNVNALLLGDSALYLCASSLGPTRLNTEAFFGQGTRLTVV.

The chain has TRBV5-1 and TRBJ2-5; D not resolved. V dropped 2 bases and J dropped 1 base, with 9 bases sitting between them. Germline lookup yields CDR1 SGHRS and CDR2 YFSETQ. The CDR3 is 14 residues long. The CDR3 loop reads CASSLSPVQETQYF. The CDR3, as DNA: TGCGCCAGCAGCTTATCGCCAGTCCAAGAGACCCAGTACTTC.